This T cell receptor (beta chain) was found in a study of blood T cell repertoires in COVID-19. Turning to the study itself: Spain, Italy and the United States supplied samples that represented acute and convalescent COVID-19. T cells, B-cell-depleted T cells, or PBMCs supplied cDNA or gDNA.

CDR1 SGHDT and CDR2 YYEEEE come from the germline V gene. V was clipped by 2 bases and J by 4 bases; unmatched bases: 1. This CDR3 is built from 14 residues. As handled by the study authors: Counts of nucleated cells, estimated from reference gene primer amplification, were obtained. Data came from immunoSEQ multiplex PCR; TCRdb stores just in-frame clones and leaves some out. D and trimming come from the DNA, and the V and J calls and clone size come from that table. In the table there are 100,000 to 150,000 clones, approximately 90% of which are singletons. The origin of this receptor is a human donor in a cohort sampled during active COVID-19. The chain combines TRBV5-6 with TRBJ2-3; TRBD2 matches at 10 bases. The sequenced material came from peripheral blood. The CDR3: CASSLAGGPDTQYF. Here the CDR3 DNA reads TGTGCCAGCAGCTTAGCGGGAGGGCCAGATACGCAGTATTTT.